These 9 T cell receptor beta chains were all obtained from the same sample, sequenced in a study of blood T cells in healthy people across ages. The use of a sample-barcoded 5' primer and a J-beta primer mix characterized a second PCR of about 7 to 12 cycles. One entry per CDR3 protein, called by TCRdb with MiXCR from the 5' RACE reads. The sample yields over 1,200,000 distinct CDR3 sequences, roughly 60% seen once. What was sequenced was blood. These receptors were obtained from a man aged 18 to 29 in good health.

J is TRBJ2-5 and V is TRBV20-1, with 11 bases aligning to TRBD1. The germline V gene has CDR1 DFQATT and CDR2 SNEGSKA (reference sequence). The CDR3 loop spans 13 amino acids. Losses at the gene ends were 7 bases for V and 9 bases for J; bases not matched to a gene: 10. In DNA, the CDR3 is TGCAGTGTTGGACCCCGGGACAGGGGGGCCCAGTACTTC. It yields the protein CSVGPRDRGAQYF.

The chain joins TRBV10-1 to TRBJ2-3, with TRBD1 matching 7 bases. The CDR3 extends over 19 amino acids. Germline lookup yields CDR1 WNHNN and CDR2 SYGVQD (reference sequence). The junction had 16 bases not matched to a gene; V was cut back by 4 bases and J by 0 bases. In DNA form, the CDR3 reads TGCGCCAGCAGTGTTGGAGCTGCTGGCTGGACAGGCAGCACAGATACGCAGTATTTT. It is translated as CASSVGAAGWTGSTDTQYF.

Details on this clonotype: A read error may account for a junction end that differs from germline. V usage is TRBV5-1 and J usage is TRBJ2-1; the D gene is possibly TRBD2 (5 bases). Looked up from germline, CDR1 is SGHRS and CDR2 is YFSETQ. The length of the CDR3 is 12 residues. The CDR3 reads CATRASYNERYF. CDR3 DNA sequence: TGCGCCACCCGTGCCTCCTACAATGAGCGGTACTTC.

The CDR3 coding sequence is TGTGCCAGCAGCTTAGTAGGTGTGGCAGCAACTAATGAAAAACTGTTTTTT. Translation: CASSLVGVAATNEKLFF. This chain joins TRBV7-2 and TRBJ1-4; D is uncertain. The CDR3 covers 17 residues. The V gene lost 1 base and the J gene lost 0 bases, with 12 bases spanning the gap. Germline CDR1 reads SGHTA; CDR2 reads FQGNSA. Using reference TRBV7-2 and TRBJ1-4 for the parts outside the CDR3, the full variable domain is GAGVSQSPSNKVTEKGKDVELRCDPISGHTALYWYRQSLGQGLEFLIYFQGNSAPDKSGLPSDRFSAERTGGSVSTLTIQRTQQEDSAVYLCASSLVGVAATNEKLFFGSGTQLSVL.

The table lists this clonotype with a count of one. CDR3 residues: CASSQGGGKPYNEQFF. CDR3 DNA: TGCGCCAGCAGCCAAGGAGGGGGGAAACCTTACAATGAGCAGTTCTTC. J is TRBJ2-1 and V is TRBV4-3; the D gene could be TRBD1 or TRBD2 (6 bases each). This CDR3 region has 16 residues. Germline V gene sequence: CDR1 LGHNA, CDR2 YSLEER. V lost 1 base to trimming and J lost 4 bases, with 14 bases between them.

CDR3 sequence reads: CSARGAGDTYNEQFF. CDR3 bases: TGCAGTGCTAGGGGCGCAGGGGACACCTACAATGAGCAGTTCTTC. The J gene is TRBJ2-1, the V gene TRBV20-1, with TRBD1 as a possible D gene (6 bases). The CDR3 covers 15 residues. Trimming stripped 3 bases from V and 2 bases from J, with 14 bases between. Germline V CDR1 and CDR2: DFQATT, SNEGSKA (reference sequence).

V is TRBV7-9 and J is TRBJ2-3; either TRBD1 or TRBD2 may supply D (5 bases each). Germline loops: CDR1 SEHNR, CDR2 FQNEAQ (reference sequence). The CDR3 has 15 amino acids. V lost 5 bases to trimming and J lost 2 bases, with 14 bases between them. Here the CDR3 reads CASSPPEGSTDTQYF. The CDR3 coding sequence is TGTGCCAGCAGCCCACCCGAGGGGTCCACAGATACGCAGTATTTT.

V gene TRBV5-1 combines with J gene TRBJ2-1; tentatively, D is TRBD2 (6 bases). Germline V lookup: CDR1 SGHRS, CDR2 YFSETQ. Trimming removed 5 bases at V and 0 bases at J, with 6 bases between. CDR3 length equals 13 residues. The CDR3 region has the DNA TGCGCCAGCAGGACTAGCTCCTACAATGAGCAGTTCTTC. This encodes CASRTSSYNEQFF.

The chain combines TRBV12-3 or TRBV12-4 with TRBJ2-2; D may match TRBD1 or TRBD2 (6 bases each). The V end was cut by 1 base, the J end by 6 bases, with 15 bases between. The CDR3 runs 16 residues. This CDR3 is CASSLEGGRGAGELFF. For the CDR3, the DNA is TGTGCCAGCAGTTTAGAGGGGGGAAGGGGGGCCGGGGAGCTGTTTTTT.